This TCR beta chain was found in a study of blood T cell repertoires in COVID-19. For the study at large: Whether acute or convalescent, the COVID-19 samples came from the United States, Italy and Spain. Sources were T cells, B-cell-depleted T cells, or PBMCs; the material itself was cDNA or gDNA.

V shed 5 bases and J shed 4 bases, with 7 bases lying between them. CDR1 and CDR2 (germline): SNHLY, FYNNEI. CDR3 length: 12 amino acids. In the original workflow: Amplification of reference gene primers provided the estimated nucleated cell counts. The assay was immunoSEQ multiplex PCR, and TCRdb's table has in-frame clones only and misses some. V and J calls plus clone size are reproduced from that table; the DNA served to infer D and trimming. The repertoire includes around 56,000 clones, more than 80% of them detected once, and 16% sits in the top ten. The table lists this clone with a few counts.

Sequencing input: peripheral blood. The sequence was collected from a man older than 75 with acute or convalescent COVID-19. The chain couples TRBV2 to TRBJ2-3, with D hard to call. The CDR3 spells CASSYSSDTQYF. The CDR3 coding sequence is TGTGCCAGCAGTTACAGCTCAGATACGCAGTATTTT.